This TCR beta chain was captured in a study of read filtering for tumor transcriptome and immune sequencing. Study-level background: The cohort had about 16 men and approximately 13 women aged about 45 to 80, mean around 63 years. R-ISS stage counts were eight or nine for I, around 17 for II, about seven for III. RNA-seq yielded only roughly 75 to 1,300 TCR reads, IR-seq about 4.05 to 11 million.

Germline V gene data show CDR1 as SEHNR and CDR2 as FQNEAQ (reference sequence). The CDR3 extends over 14 amino acids. Trimming removed 2 bases at V and 5 bases at J, with 12 bases between. From about 400 ng of RNA, a library with molecular barcoded alpha/delta and beta/gamma adaptors was made. TCRdb fed the reads into MiXCR, producing one record per CDR3 protein. The sample carries around 20,000 distinct CDR3 sequences, approximately 24% recorded once. Bone marrow was sampled from every patient at the time of active disease. Specimen: a population of CD138-negative cells sorted from bone marrow. The chain combines TRBV7-9 with TRBJ2-5, with D possibly TRBD1 on 5 matching bases. The sequence derives from a donor at least 40 years old with multiple myeloma. CDR3 in amino acids: CASSLSGPGETQYF. CDR3 coding DNA: TGTGCCAGCAGCTTATCAGGGCCGGGTGAGACCCAGTACTTC.